A selection of T cell receptor beta chains follows, all from one sample in a study of T-cell reconstitution after alpha-beta-depleted transplantation in children. TCRdb independently ran MiXCR on the PCR reads; one entry per CDR3 protein. The sample holds 900,000 or so distinct CDR3 sequences, about 15% seen once. This specimen consisted of PBMCs, mostly from graft donor cells, obtained 360 days after TCRalphabeta/CD19-depleted stem cell transplant. Receptors were obtained from a male patient younger than 18 who had a stem cell transplant for acute lymphoblastic leukemia, so the T cells may come from the graft donor. The CDR3 runs from the conserved cysteine through the conserved F or W. The D gene is left open where the match is weak. Size is stated for part of the rows, as once, few or many counts, or as a class when the clone is expanded.

D gene: .; J gene: TRBJ1-2; clone size: few; V gene: TRBV4-1; CDR3 protein: CASSQFWVGYTF; CDR3 DNA: TGCGCCAGCAGCCAATTTTGGGTTGGCTACACCTTC
D gene: .; J gene: TRBJ2-6; clone size: .; V gene: TRBV11-3; CDR3 protein: CASSLDRGASGANVLTF; CDR3 DNA: TGTGCCAGCAGCTTAGATCGGGGGGCCTCTGGGGCCAACGTCCTGACTTTC
D gene: .; J gene: TRBJ2-1; clone size: few; V gene: TRBV12-3/TRBV12-4; CDR3 protein: CASSPGRPYNEQFF; CDR3 DNA: TGTGCCAGCAGTCCTGGGCGACCCTACAATGAGCAGTTCTTC
D gene: TRBD2; J gene: TRBJ2-1; clone size: many; V gene: TRBV5-1; CDR3 protein: CASSALAGTSGRGDRYNEQFF; CDR3 DNA: TGCGCCAGCAGCGCGTTAGCCGGGACTAGCGGGAGGGGAGATCGCTACAATGAGCAGTTCTTC
D gene: .; J gene: TRBJ2-1; clone size: .; V gene: TRBV5-1; CDR3 protein: CASSLRGDDNEQFF; CDR3 DNA: TGCGCCAGCAGCTTGAGGGGGGACGACAATGAGCAGTTCTTC
D gene: TRBD2; J gene: TRBJ2-7; clone size: few; V gene: TRBV5-1; CDR3 protein: CASSLDTGTSEYEQYF; CDR3 DNA: TGCGCCAGCAGCTTGGATACCGGGACTAGCGAGTACGAGCAGTACTTC
D gene: TRBD1; J gene: TRBJ1-4; clone size: few; V gene: TRBV6-1; CDR3 protein: CASSRRDRANEKLFF; CDR3 DNA: TGTGCCAGCAGTCGCCGGGACAGGGCCAATGAAAAACTGTTTTTT
D gene: TRBD2; J gene: TRBJ2-7; clone size: many; V gene: TRBV12-3/TRBV12-4; CDR3 protein: CASSPPGLGWYEQYF; CDR3 DNA: TGTGCCAGCAGTCCTCCGGGACTAGGCTGGTACGAGCAGTACTTC
D gene: TRBD2; J gene: TRBJ2-7; clone size: few; V gene: TRBV20-1; CDR3 protein: CSAIGRVYEQYF; CDR3 DNA: TGCAGTGCTATAGGGAGGGTCTACGAGCAGTACTTC
D gene: TRBD2; J gene: TRBJ2-3; clone size: .; V gene: TRBV24-1; CDR3 protein: CATSGPSAGASTDTQYF; CDR3 DNA: TGTGCCACCAGTGGACCCTCAGCGGGAGCCTCCACAGATACGCAGTATTTT
D gene: .; J gene: TRBJ2-1; clone size: .; V gene: TRBV18; CDR3 protein: CASSPPPRRNYNEQFF; CDR3 DNA: TGTGCCAGCTCACCACCGCCTAGAAGGAACTACAATGAGCAGTTCTTC
D gene: .; J gene: TRBJ2-7; clone size: few; V gene: TRBV2; CDR3 protein: CASRQGLASYEQYF; CDR3 DNA: TGTGCCAGCAGACAGGGGCTAGCGTCCTACGAGCAGTACTTC
D gene: .; J gene: TRBJ2-1; clone size: .; V gene: TRBV5-1; CDR3 protein: CATDRVLHEQFF; CDR3 DNA: TGCGCCACCGACCGGGTACTTCATGAGCAGTTCTTC
D gene: .; J gene: TRBJ1-2; clone size: .; V gene: TRBV11-2; CDR3 protein: CASSTVKGQPYGYTF; CDR3 DNA: TGTGCCAGCAGCACCGTCAAAGGACAGCCCTATGGCTACACCTTC
D gene: .; J gene: TRBJ2-7; clone size: few; V gene: TRBV20-1; CDR3 protein: CSASSGPRGGYEQYF; CDR3 DNA: TGCAGTGCTAGTAGCGGTCCCCGAGGCGGCTACGAGCAGTACTTC
D gene: .; J gene: TRBJ1-2; clone size: few; V gene: TRBV6-1; CDR3 protein: CASSIRQYYGYTF; CDR3 DNA: TGTGCCAGCAGCATTCGGCAGTACTATGGCTACACCTTC
D gene: .; J gene: TRBJ2-7; clone size: .; V gene: TRBV11-3; CDR3 protein: CASQIGQCYEQYF; CDR3 DNA: TGTGCCAGCCAAATCGGGCAGTGCTACGAGCAGTACTTC
D gene: TRBD2; J gene: TRBJ2-1; clone size: few; V gene: TRBV15; CDR3 protein: CATSRDGGGVYNEQFF; CDR3 DNA: TGTGCCACCAGCAGAGATGGGGGGGGAGTCTACAATGAGCAGTTCTTC
D gene: TRBD1; J gene: TRBJ2-2; clone size: .; V gene: TRBV29-1; CDR3 protein: CSVVRDSITGELFF; CDR3 DNA: TGCAGCGTCGTCCGGGACAGTATCACCGGGGAGCTGTTTTTT
D gene: TRBD2; J gene: TRBJ2-7; clone size: few; V gene: TRBV18; CDR3 protein: CASSPSKSSGDSYEQYF; CDR3 DNA: TGTGCCAGCTCACCTAGTAAGAGTAGCGGGGATTCCTACGAGCAGTACTTC
D gene: .; J gene: TRBJ1-1; clone size: .; V gene: TRBV2; CDR3 protein: CASSDILTENTEAFF; CDR3 DNA: TGTGCCAGCAGTGACATCCTGACAGAGAACACTGAAGCTTTCTTT
D gene: .; J gene: TRBJ2-1; clone size: few; V gene: TRBV20-1; CDR3 protein: CSARDILGSSYNEQFF; CDR3 DNA: TGCAGTGCTAGAGATATACTCGGGAGCTCCTACAATGAGCAGTTCTTC